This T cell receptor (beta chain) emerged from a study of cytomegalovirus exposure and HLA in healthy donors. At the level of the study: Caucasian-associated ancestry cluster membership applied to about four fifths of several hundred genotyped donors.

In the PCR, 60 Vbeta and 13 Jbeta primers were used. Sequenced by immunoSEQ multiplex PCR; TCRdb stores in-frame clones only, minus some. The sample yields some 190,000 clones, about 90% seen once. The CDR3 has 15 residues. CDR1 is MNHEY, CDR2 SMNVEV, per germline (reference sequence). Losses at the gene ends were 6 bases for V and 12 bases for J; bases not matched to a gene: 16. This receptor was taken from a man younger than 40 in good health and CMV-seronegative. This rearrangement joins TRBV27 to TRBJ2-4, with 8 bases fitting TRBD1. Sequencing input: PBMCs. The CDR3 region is CASSKSRGRLDSQYF. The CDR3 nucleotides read TGTGCCAGCAGCAAGAGCAGGGGGCGACTGGACAGTCAGTACTTC.